The T cell receptor (beta chain) under discussion was sequenced for a study of blood T cell repertoires in COVID-19. On the study more broadly: Samples taken during acute and convalescent COVID-19 were collected in the United States, Italy and Spain. In each case, the material was cDNA or gDNA derived from T cells, B-cell-depleted T cells, or PBMCs.

Original analysis: Cell counts per sample came from amplifying reference gene primers. TCRdb keeps only in-frame clones here, not all; method: immunoSEQ multiplex PCR. From that table come the V and J calls and clone size; the DNA was used to work out D and trimming. The sample contains 130,000 or so clones, roughly three quarters of which appear only once. The germline gives CDR1 SQVTM, CDR2 ANQGSEA. This CDR3 is built from 14 residues. V gave up 3 bases and J gave up 0 bases, with 11 bases separating them. Specimen: peripheral blood. The rearrangement links TRBV29-1 to TRBJ2-5; a weak D match, TRBD2 (5 bases). The clonotype comes from a woman in her seventies with acute or convalescent COVID-19. CDR3 in DNA: TGCAGCGTTGAGGAGAGGGCGTACCAAGAGACCCAGTACTTC. Its translation: CSVEERAYQETQYF. Based on the CDR3 plus reference TRBV29-1 and TRBJ2-5, the full variable domain is SAVISQKPSRDICQRGTSLTIQCQVDSQVTMMFWYRQQPGQSLTLIATANQGSEATYESGFVIDKFPISRPNLTFSTLTVSNMSPEDSSIYLCSVEERAYQETQYFGPGTRLLVL.